A single sample gave rise to the 28 T cell receptor beta chains below, sequenced in a study of blood T cell repertoires in COVID-19. Produced via immunoSEQ multiplex PCR; TCRdb's table is partial and in-frame only. The sample yields roughly 360,000 clones, 80% to 85% seen once. Sequencing was carried out using PBMCs or T cells enriched from blood (not recorded which). These receptors were obtained from a woman aged 45 to 65 who had recovered from COVID-19.

This clone has just one count. In DNA, the CDR3 is TGTGCCAGCAGCACTTACCGGGACAGGGGTGGGCAGCCCCAGCATTTT. Translated: CASSTYRDRGGQPQHF. The V and J genes are TRBV7-8 and TRBJ1-5, with 10 nucleotides matching TRBD1. V lost 5 bases and J lost 7; bases outside the gene matches: 11. Per the germline V gene, CDR1 is SGHVS and CDR2 is FQNEAQ. The CDR3 has 16 residues. The complete variable domain, with remaining parts taken from reference TRBV7-8 and TRBJ1-5, reads GAGVSQSPRYKVAKRGQDVALRCDPISGHVSLFWYQQALGQGPEFLTYFQNEAQLDKSGLPSDRFFAERPEGSVSTLKIQRTQQEDSAVYLCASSTYRDRGGQPQHFGDGTRLSIL.

The rearrangement uses TRBV19 and TRBJ2-7; tentative D call: TRBD2 (5 bases). The CDR3 consists of 16 residues. Trimming removed 4 bases at V and 2 bases at J, with 18 bases between. The germline gives CDR1 LNHDA, CDR2 SQIVND (reference sequence). The CDR3 sequence: CASSTTTRRATYEQYF. In DNA, the CDR3 is TGTGCCAGTAGTACCACGACTCGGCGGGCGACCTACGAGCAGTACTTC.

The chain carries TRBV7-2 and TRBJ2-3; 15 bases match TRBD2. J gave up 5 bases and V 5 bases, and 11 bases lay outside the gene matches. This CDR3 is built from 18 residues. CDR1 and CDR2 (germline): SGHTA, FQGNSA. The CDR3 DNA reads as TGTGCCAGCAGCACCCCCTCAGGACTAGCGGGGGGGATAGATACGCAGTATTTT. It translates to CASSTPSGLAGGIDTQYF.

This clone is a singleton in its sample. The chain employs TRBV19 and TRBJ1-1; D unclear. The length of the CDR3 is 15 residues. Deletions cut 4 bases from V and 1 base from J, with 13 bases between. Germline V gene data show CDR1 as LNHDA and CDR2 as SQIVND (reference sequence). This chain's CDR3 is CASSTLPWANTEAFF. CDR3 DNA: TGTGCCAGTAGTACCCTCCCATGGGCGAACACTGAAGCTTTCTTT.

This clone was picked up a small number of times. The chain joins TRBV20-1 to TRBJ1-5, with D possibly matching TRBD1 (6 bases). The V end was cut by 3 bases, the J end by 7 bases, with 16 bases between. The V gene's germline CDR1 is DFQATT and CDR2 SNEGSKA (reference sequence). CDR3 length: 14 residues. Here the CDR3 DNA reads TGCAGTGCTAGTTCCTCAACAGGGAACCAGCCCCAGCATTTT. This sequence encodes CSASSSTGNQPQHF.

The rearrangement uses TRBV4-2 and TRBJ1-1; D possibly corresponds to TRBD1 (5 bases). The germline V gene encodes CDR1 LGHNA and CDR2 YNFKEQ. The CDR3 is 15 amino acids. Trimming pared 0 bases from V and 3 bases from J, leaving 11 bases between. The CDR3 DNA is TGTGCCAGCAGCCAAGATCTGTGGGGGGACACTGAAGCTTTCTTT. Its translation is CASSQDLWGDTEAFF.

This clone was seen once. The chain has TRBV5-4 and TRBJ2-5; 9 bases match TRBD2. The trim removed 0 bases at V and 6 bases at J, leaving 9 bases unmatched. The CDR3 totals 16 residues. The germline CDR1 and CDR2 sequences are SGHNT and YYREEE (reference sequence). CDR3 coding DNA: TGTGCCAGCAGCTTGGGCGGCGGGGGGGCCGGAAAGACCCAGTACTTC. The encoded protein is CASSLGGGGAGKTQYF.

This rearrangement joins TRBV7-2 to TRBJ1-2; D might be TRBD1 (6 bases). This CDR3 is built from 16 residues. Trimming removed 5 bases from V and 1 base from J, with 17 bases in between. CDR1 and CDR2 (germline): SGHTA, FQGNSA. The CDR3 DNA reads as TGTGCCAGCAGCCCATCCCAGGGGATTCTTAACTATGGCTACACCTTC. Its translation is CASSPSQGILNYGYTF.

This chain uses TRBV5-4 with TRBJ2-5; TRBD2 agrees at 10 bases. The CDR3 covers 18 residues. Germline trimming cut 2 bases from V and 1 base from J; bases unmatched to any gene: 11. CDR1 and CDR2 from the germline V gene are SGHNT and YYREEE (reference sequence). The CDR3 region is CASSLEILAGFVQETQYF. CDR3 DNA: TGTGCCAGCAGCTTAGAAATACTAGCGGGGTTTGTCCAAGAGACCCAGTACTTC.

The chain recombines TRBV7-2 with TRBJ1-2, with D unclear. The CDR3 consists of 12 residues. Germline CDR1 is SGHTA and CDR2 is FQGNSA. The V and J ends lost 5 bases and 7 bases respectively, with 11 bases between them. The CDR3 is CASSPPSSGYTF. In nucleotides, the CDR3 is TGTGCCAGCAGCCCTCCTTCCAGTGGCTACACCTTC.

This rearrangement joins TRBV2 to TRBJ1-2; the D gene is possibly TRBD1 (6 bases). Germline assignment: CDR1 SNHLY and CDR2 FYNNEI. This CDR3 region has 13 residues. The ends were cut back, 4 bases at V and 2 bases at J, with 8 bases in the middle. The CDR3 nucleotides read TGTGCCAGCAGTGGCAGGGGAAACTATGGCTACACCTTC. This sequence encodes CASSGRGNYGYTF.

Only a few counts were recorded for this clone. This chain links TRBV19 with TRBJ2-7; 9 bases agree with TRBD1. Germline lookup yields CDR1 LNHDA and CDR2 SQIVND (reference sequence). J was trimmed by 3 bases and V by 6 bases; bases with no gene match: 15. The CDR3 runs to 17 residues. CDR3 residues: CASSVSISGTGYYEQYF. The CDR3, as DNA: TGTGCCAGTAGCGTTTCAATTTCCGGGACAGGGTACTACGAGCAGTACTTC.

The sample holds one count of this clone. V gene TRBV11-2 combines with J gene TRBJ2-3; TRBD1 might be the D (6 bases). V dropped 5 bases and J dropped 3 bases, with 15 bases sitting between them. This CDR3 has 15 amino acids. Germline-derived CDR1 and CDR2 are SGHAT and FQNNGV. The CDR3 reads CASSPRGGSTDTQYF. CDR3 DNA: TGTGCCAGCAGCCCCAGGGGCGGTTCAACAGATACGCAGTATTTT. The entire variable domain, with the rest obtained from reference TRBV11-2 and TRBJ2-3, is as follows: EAGVAQSPRYKIIEKRQSVAFWCNPISGHATLYWYQQILGQGPKLLIQFQNNGVVDDSQLPKDRFSAERLKGVDSTLKIQPAKLEDSAVYLCASSPRGGSTDTQYFGPGTRLTVL.

This chain uses TRBV2 with TRBJ1-2; D perhaps matches TRBD1 (5 bases). CDR3 length equals 13 residues. V lost 4 bases and J 3 bases, leaving 9 bases between the germline ends. CDR1 SNHLY and CDR2 FYNNEI come from the germline V gene. The CDR3 reads CASSAGIDYGYTF. The CDR3 DNA is TGTGCCAGCAGTGCAGGGATTGACTATGGCTACACCTTC.

The genes are TRBV30 and TRBJ1-3; 8 nucleotides match TRBD1. In germline, CDR1 is GTSNPN, CDR2 SVGIG (reference sequence). The CDR3 is 13 amino acids. Trimming removed 7 bases from V and 2 bases from J; junction bases left unmatched: 4. CDR3 protein: CALKGQAGNTIYF. The CDR3 bases are TGTGCCTTGAAGGGACAGGCTGGAAACACCATATATTTT. Supplemented by reference TRBV30 and TRBJ1-3, the full variable domain reads SQTIHQWPATLVQPVGSPLSLECTVEGTSNPNLYWYRQAAGRGLQLLFYSVGIGQISSEVPQNLSASRPQDRQFILSSKKLLLSDSGFYLCALKGQAGNTIYFGEGSWLTVV.

This rearrangement joins TRBV7-2 to TRBJ1-5; TRBD1 matches 7 bases. The junction had 7 bases not matched to a gene; V was cut back by 1 base and J by 7 bases. The CDR3 length is 15 residues. Germline CDR1 is SGHTA and CDR2 is FQGNSA. The CDR3 is CASSLGVGGSQPQHF. The CDR3, as DNA: TGTGCCAGCAGCTTAGGAGTAGGGGGCAGCCAGCCCCAGCATTTT.

The V and J genes are TRBV6-2 or TRBV6-3 and TRBJ1-2, with 7 bases that match TRBD1. CDR1 is MNHEY and CDR2 is SVGEGT in the germline V gene. Unmatched junction bases numbered 5, after V lost 3 bases and J lost 4 bases. The CDR3 spans 14 residues. This CDR3 is CASSYSGTVYGYTF. The CDR3 region has the DNA TGTGCCAGCAGTTATTCCGGGACAGTCTATGGCTACACCTTC.

This clone was observed a single time. The rearrangement uses TRBV29-1 and TRBJ1-1; 7 nucleotides line up with TRBD1. The CDR3 totals 14 residues. The V gene's germline CDR1 is SQVTM and CDR2 ANQGSEA. Germline trimming cut 3 bases from V and 10 bases from J; bases unmatched to any gene: 14. CDR3 DNA sequence: TGCAGCGTTGACCCACAGGGGCCGCCCTTAGGAGCTTTCTTT. As protein: CSVDPQGPPLGAFF.

This sequence joins TRBV7-9 and TRBJ2-5; the match to TRBD1 covers 7 bases. The CDR3 spans 14 residues. The trim removed 3 bases at V and 4 bases at J, leaving 5 bases unmatched. Germline CDR1 reads SEHNR; CDR2 reads FQNEAQ (reference sequence). The CDR3 loop is CASSFRQGGETQYF. In DNA, the CDR3 is TGTGCCAGCAGCTTTAGACAGGGCGGAGAGACCCAGTACTTC.

The gene calls are TRBV4-2 and TRBJ2-1, with D unresolved. V lost 0 bases and J 0 bases, leaving 9 bases between the germline ends. There are 16 residues in the CDR3. Germline CDR1 is LGHNA and CDR2 is YNFKEQ. This chain's CDR3 is CASSQDRRYSYNEQFF. For the CDR3, the DNA is TGTGCCAGCAGCCAAGATAGGAGATACTCCTACAATGAGCAGTTCTTC.

V is TRBV5-1 and J is TRBJ1-1; the match to TRBD1 covers 7 bases. Germline loops: CDR1 SGHRS, CDR2 YFSETQ. This CDR3 comprises 14 residues. Germline trimming cut 4 bases from V and 1 base from J; bases unmatched to any gene: 4. CDR3 in DNA: TGCGCCAGCAGCCTGGGACAGACGAACACTGAAGCTTTCTTT. Protein product: CASSLGQTNTEAFF.

The chain recombines TRBV5-8 with TRBJ2-3; D is undetermined. The ends were cut back, 0 bases at V and 6 bases at J, with 5 bases in the middle. The germline CDR1 and CDR2 sequences are SGHTS and YDEGEE. This CDR3 has 12 amino acids. CDR3 loop: CASSLGQDTQYF. The CDR3, as DNA: TGTGCCAGCAGCTTGGGGCAGGATACGCAGTATTTT.

Only one count was recorded for this clone. This chain uses TRBV19 with TRBJ1-6; 11 bases fit TRBD1. Trimming removed 9 bases from V and 9 bases from J; junction bases left unmatched: 7. Germline values: CDR1 LNHDA, CDR2 SQIVND (reference sequence). This CDR3 is built from 14 residues. The CDR3 loop is CASRGGTGGSPLHF. CDR3 nucleotide sequence: TGTGCCAGCCGAGGAGGGACAGGGGGTTCACCCCTCCACTTT. Together with reference TRBV19 and TRBJ1-6, the CDR3 gives the full variable domain: DGGITQSPKYLFRKEGQNVTLSCEQNLNHDAMYWYRQDPGQGLRLIYYSQIVNDFQKGDIAEGYSVSREKKESFPLTVTSAQKNPTAFYLCASRGGTGGSPLHFGNGTRLTVT.

V gene TRBV18 combines with J gene TRBJ2-1; no clear D. CDR3 length: 13 amino acids. From germline, CDR1 is KGHSH and CDR2 LQKENI. V lost 6 bases, J lost 8 bases, and 14 bases lay in between. In nucleotides, the CDR3 is TGTGCCAGCTCCCCCGACAACCCCTATGAGCAGTTCTTC. Its protein is CASSPDNPYEQFF.

This sequence joins TRBV6-5 and TRBJ2-4, with 7 bases matching TRBD1. Germline lookup yields CDR1 MNHEY and CDR2 SVGAGI. This CDR3 has 11 amino acids. Germline trimming cut 6 bases from V and 7 bases from J; bases unmatched to any gene: 0. CDR3 nucleotide sequence: TGTGCCAGCAGACAGGGGAACATTCAGTACTTC. Its protein is CASRQGNIQYF.

Worth noting for this clone: Other DNA sequences in this sample translate to the same CDR3. The chain joins TRBV30 to TRBJ1-5, with TRBD1 identical over 8 bases. The germline CDR1 and CDR2 sequences are GTSNPN and SVGIG (reference sequence). The CDR3 totals 14 residues. Trimming took 0 bases from V and 7 from J; bases not matched to a gene: 5. The CDR3 coding sequence is TGTGCCTGGAGTGTTACAGGGGGAGGGCAGCCCCAGCATTTT. Its protein is CAWSVTGGGQPQHF.

This clone was recorded a few times. The genes are TRBV30 and TRBJ2-5; 7 bases agree with TRBD1. From germline, CDR1 is GTSNPN and CDR2 SVGIG (reference sequence). The CDR3 runs 16 residues. J lost 7 bases, V lost 3 bases, and 17 bases had no gene match. The CDR3 protein is CAWSEGQNPERWTQYF. As DNA, the CDR3 is TGTGCCTGGAGCGAGGGACAGAACCCCGAGAGGTGGACCCAGTACTTC.

The chain joins TRBV5-5 to TRBJ1-1; D remains unclear. With 6 bases removed from V and 3 bases from J, the gap between germline ends came to 15 bases. The germline CDR1 and CDR2 sequences are SGHKS and YYEKEE (reference sequence). This CDR3 is built from 14 residues. CDR3 nucleotide sequence: TGTGCCAGCACCCCAGGAGCGAGGGACACTGAAGCTTTCTTT. Translated: CASTPGARDTEAFF.